The rows below give T cell receptor beta chains drawn from one sample of a study of blood T cell repertoires in COVID-19. Method: immunoSEQ multiplex PCR; TCRdb's copy keeps in-frame clones and lacks some. The table has about 250,000 clones, about 86% seen once. The sequencing sample was made of peripheral blood. The source is a man aged 80 or over with acute or convalescent COVID-19. The CDR3 runs from the conserved cysteine through the conserved F or W. The order of the fields is V gene, J gene, D gene, clone size, CDR3 DNA, CDR3 protein. The D gene is left open where the match is weak. Clone size is stated in some rows and not others, as once, few, many or a class when expanded.

V: TRBV6-5
J: TRBJ2-1
D: TRBD2
size: NA
DNA: TGTGCCAGCAGGCGGGGAGGGAACAATGAGCAGTTCTTC
CDR3: CASRRGGNNEQFF

V: TRBV18
J: TRBJ1-1
D: NA
size: NA
DNA: TGTGCCAGCTCACCAGGGTTCGGGAGCACTGAAGCTTTCTTT
CDR3: CASSPGFGSTEAFF

V: TRBV6-2/TRBV6-3
J: TRBJ1-5
D: NA
size: NA
DNA: TGTGCCAGCAGTACGCAGGGTGTGAGCAATCAGCCCCAGCATTTT
CDR3: CASSTQGVSNQPQHF

V: TRBV6-5
J: TRBJ1-3
D: TRBD1
size: NA
DNA: TGTGCCAGCAGTCGACAGGGGGCAAGAAACACCATATATTTT
CDR3: CASSRQGARNTIYF

V: TRBV5-1
J: TRBJ1-4
D: NA
size: once
DNA: TGCGCCAGCAGCATGGGGACATTCCTTAATGAAAAACTGTTTTTT
CDR3: CASSMGTFLNEKLFF

V: TRBV6-2/TRBV6-3
J: TRBJ2-7
D: NA
size: NA
DNA: TGTGCCAGCAGCAAGGGGCGGGAGCAGTACTTC
CDR3: CASSKGREQYF

V: TRBV7-2
J: TRBJ2-1
D: TRBD2
size: NA
DNA: TGTGCCAGCAGCTTAGCTGGGACTAGCGGATACAATGAGCAGTTCTTC
CDR3: CASSLAGTSGYNEQFF

V: TRBV30
J: TRBJ2-5
D: TRBD1
size: NA
DNA: TGTGCCTGGAGTCGTGGGGTCGGCACAGGGGTAGAGACCCAGTACTTC
CDR3: CAWSRGVGTGVETQYF

V: TRBV5-1
J: TRBJ2-7
D: NA
size: NA
DNA: TGCGCCAGCAGCTCCGCAGGGGATAGGAGATACGAGCAGTACTTC
CDR3: CASSSAGDRRYEQYF

V: TRBV19
J: TRBJ1-4
D: TRBD1
size: NA
DNA: TGTGCCAGTAGTCCAAGGGACAGCTATGAAAAACTGTTTTTT
CDR3: CASSPRDSYEKLFF

V: TRBV7-2
J: TRBJ2-3
D: NA
size: NA
DNA: TGTGCCAGCAGCTTAGTGGGTATTGACGGGGGAGGCACAGATACGCAGTATTTT
CDR3: CASSLVGIDGGGTDTQYF

V: TRBV18
J: TRBJ2-2
D: NA
size: NA
DNA: TGTGCCAGCTCACCGAACAGGGCTCCGAACACCGGGGAGCTGTTTTTT
CDR3: CASSPNRAPNTGELFF

V: TRBV29-1
J: TRBJ1-5
D: NA
size: NA
DNA: TGCAGCGTTCGTCAGGGTGCAAATCAGCCCCAGCATTTT
CDR3: CSVRQGANQPQHF

V: TRBV3-1/TRBV3-2
J: TRBJ1-4
D: NA
size: once
DNA: TGTGCCAGCAGCCCCCTCAGAAGGGGCGGATGGGAAAAACTGTTTTTT
CDR3: CASSPLRRGGWEKLFF

V: TRBV27
J: TRBJ2-7
D: TRBD1
size: NA
DNA: TGTGCCAGCGAATCACGCGGGACAGGGGCTATTAAGAGGTACTTC
CDR3: CASESRGTGAIKRYF

V: TRBV5-4
J: TRBJ2-7
D: TRBD2
size: NA
DNA: TGTGCCAGCAGCTTGGCGGCTAGCGGGGGCCACGAGCAGTACTTC
CDR3: CASSLAASGGHEQYF

V: TRBV6-5
J: TRBJ2-3
D: NA
size: NA
DNA: TGTGCCAGCAGAGAGGACAGCCAGCGCACAGATACGCAGTATTTT
CDR3: CASREDSQRTDTQYF

V: TRBV19
J: TRBJ1-5
D: TRBD1
size: NA
DNA: TGTGCCAGTAGTATGGCAGTGACAGGGTGGCGCAATCAGCCCCAGCATTTT
CDR3: CASSMAVTGWRNQPQHF

V: TRBV29-1
J: TRBJ1-5
D: NA
size: NA
DNA: TGCAGCGTTGTAGAGGGAGGCGTAGGCAATCAGCCCCAGCATTTT
CDR3: CSVVEGGVGNQPQHF

V: TRBV6-5
J: TRBJ1-2
D: TRBD1
size: NA
DNA: TGTGCCAGCAGTACCCCCGGACAGGGAGACTATGGCTACACCTTC
CDR3: CASSTPGQGDYGYTF

V: TRBV28
J: TRBJ1-3
D: NA
size: few
DNA: TGTGCCAGCAGTTTACGGACAGCGGGAAACACCATATATTTT
CDR3: CASSLRTAGNTIYF

V: TRBV19
J: TRBJ1-3
D: TRBD1
size: NA
DNA: TGTGCCAGTAGTAAGAACAGGGGGACCTCTGGAAACACCATATATTTT
CDR3: CASSKNRGTSGNTIYF

V: TRBV6-5
J: TRBJ2-2
D: NA
size: few
DNA: TGTGCCAGCAGTTACCGGTCCACCGGGGAGCTGTTTTTT
CDR3: CASSYRSTGELFF

V: TRBV12-5
J: TRBJ1-5
D: NA
size: NA
DNA: TGTGCTAGTGGTTTCGAGGGGCAGGGAGGGTATAGCAATCAGCCCCAGCATTTT
CDR3: CASGFEGQGGYSNQPQHF

V: TRBV7-8
J: TRBJ2-7
D: TRBD2
size: NA
DNA: TGTGCCAGCAGCTTAACCGGGACTACGCTCTACGAGCAGTACTTC
CDR3: CASSLTGTTLYEQYF

V: TRBV6-5
J: TRBJ1-6
D: NA
size: NA
DNA: TGTGCCAGCCTGGCCCGGGGGTCCTATAATTCACCCCTCCACTTT
CDR3: CASLARGSYNSPLHF